The clone carrying this TCR beta chain appeared a few times. A TCRbeta library incorporating unique molecular identifiers was prepared. TCRdb re-called the PCR reads with MiXCR, one entry per CDR3 protein. Of approximately 240,000 distinct CDR3 sequences listed, about 8.8% are singletons. Germline CDR1 and CDR2: DFQATT and SNEGSKA (reference sequence). This CDR3 has 14 amino acids. The V and J ends lost 3 bases and 3 bases, in that order; junction bases with no gene match: 4. The sample comes from a study of T-cell reconstitution after alpha-beta-depleted transplantation in children. This chain connects TRBV20-1 to TRBJ1-1; 10 bases agree with TRBD1. The sequence was obtained from a human donor who donated a stem cell graft to a child with SCID. The specimen was PBMCs from the stem cell graft donor, collected from the stem cell graft. The CDR3 nucleotides are TGCAGTGCTAGGGCGGGGACAGGGGACACTGAAGCTTTCTTT. Amino acid sequence: CSARAGTGDTEAFF.